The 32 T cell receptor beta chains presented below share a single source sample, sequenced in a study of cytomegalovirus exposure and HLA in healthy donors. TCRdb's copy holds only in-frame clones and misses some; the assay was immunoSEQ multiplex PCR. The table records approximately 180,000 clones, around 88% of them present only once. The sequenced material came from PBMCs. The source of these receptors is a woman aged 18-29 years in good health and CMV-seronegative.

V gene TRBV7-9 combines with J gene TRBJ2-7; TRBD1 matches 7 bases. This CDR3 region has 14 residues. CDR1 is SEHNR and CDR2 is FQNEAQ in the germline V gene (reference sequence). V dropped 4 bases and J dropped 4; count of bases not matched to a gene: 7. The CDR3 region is CASSSQADRYEQYF. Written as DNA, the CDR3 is TGTGCCAGCAGCTCCCAAGCGGACAGGTACGAGCAGTACTTC.

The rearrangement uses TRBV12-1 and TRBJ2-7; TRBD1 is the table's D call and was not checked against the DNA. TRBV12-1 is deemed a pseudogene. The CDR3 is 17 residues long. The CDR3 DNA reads TGTGCCAGCAGCCCCCGGTCCAGGCTTGAATCCTCCTACGAGCAGTACTTC. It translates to CASSPRSRLESSYEQYF.

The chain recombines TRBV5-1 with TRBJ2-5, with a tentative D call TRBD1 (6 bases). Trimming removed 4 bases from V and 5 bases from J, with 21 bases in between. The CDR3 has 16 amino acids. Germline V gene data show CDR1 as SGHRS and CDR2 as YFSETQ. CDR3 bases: TGCGCCAGCAGCCTGCAACAGGGCTCGGCCTGGGAGACCCAGTACTTC. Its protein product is CASSLQQGSAWETQYF.

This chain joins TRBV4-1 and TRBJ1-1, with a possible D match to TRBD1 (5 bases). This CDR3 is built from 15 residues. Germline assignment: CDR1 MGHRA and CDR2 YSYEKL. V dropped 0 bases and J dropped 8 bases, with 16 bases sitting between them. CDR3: CASSQDFPRQSEAFF. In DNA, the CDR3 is TGCGCCAGCAGCCAAGATTTCCCACGACAGTCGGAAGCTTTCTTT.

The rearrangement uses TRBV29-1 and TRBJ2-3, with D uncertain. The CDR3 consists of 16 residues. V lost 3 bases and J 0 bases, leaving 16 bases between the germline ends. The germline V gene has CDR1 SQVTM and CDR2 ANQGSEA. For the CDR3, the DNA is TGCAGCGTTGAGTCGCGTTATGCCACTAGCACAGATACGCAGTATTTT. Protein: CSVESRYATSTDTQYF.

The CDR3 region is CASSYPGGGPDTQYF. In nucleotides, the CDR3 is TGTGCCAGCAGTTACCCTGGCGGGGGGCCAGATACGCAGTATTTT. V usage is TRBV6-6 and J usage is TRBJ2-3; 8 bases align to TRBD2. The CDR3 spans 15 residues. V shed 2 bases, J shed 4 bases, and the junction held 5 bases outside the gene matches. Per the germline V gene, CDR1 is MNHNY and CDR2 is SVGAGI (reference sequence).

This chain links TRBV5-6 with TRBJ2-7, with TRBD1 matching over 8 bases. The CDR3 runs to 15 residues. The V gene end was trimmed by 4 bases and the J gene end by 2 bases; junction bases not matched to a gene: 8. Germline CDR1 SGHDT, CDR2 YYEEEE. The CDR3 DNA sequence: TGTGCCAGCAGCGTGCCAGGGACAGGAACCTACGAGCAGTACTTC. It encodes CASSVPGTGTYEQYF.

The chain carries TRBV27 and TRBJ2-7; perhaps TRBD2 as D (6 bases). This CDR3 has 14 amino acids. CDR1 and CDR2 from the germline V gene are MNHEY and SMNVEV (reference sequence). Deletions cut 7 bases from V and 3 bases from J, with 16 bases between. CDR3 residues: CASMRASGLYEQYF. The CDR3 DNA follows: TGTGCCAGCATGAGGGCAAGCGGGCTCTACGAGCAGTACTTC.

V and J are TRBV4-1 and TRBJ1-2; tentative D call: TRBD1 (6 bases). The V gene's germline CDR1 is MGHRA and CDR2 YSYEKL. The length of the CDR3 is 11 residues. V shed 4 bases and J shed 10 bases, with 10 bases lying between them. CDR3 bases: TGCGCCAGCAGCCGCCAGGGGCACTACACCTTC. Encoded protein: CASSRQGHYTF.

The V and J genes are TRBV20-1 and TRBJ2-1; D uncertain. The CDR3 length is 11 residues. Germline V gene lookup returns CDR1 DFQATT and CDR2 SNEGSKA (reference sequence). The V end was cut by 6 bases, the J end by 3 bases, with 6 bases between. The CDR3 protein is CSALGYNEQFF. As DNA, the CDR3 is TGCAGTGCCCTCGGCTACAATGAGCAGTTCTTC.

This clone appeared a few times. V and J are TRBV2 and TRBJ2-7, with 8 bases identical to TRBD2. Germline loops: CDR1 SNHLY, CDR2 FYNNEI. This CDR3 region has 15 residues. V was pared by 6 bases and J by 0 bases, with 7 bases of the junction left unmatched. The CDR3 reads CASRELAEISYEQYF. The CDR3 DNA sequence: TGTGCCAGCAGGGAACTAGCGGAGATCTCCTACGAGCAGTACTTC.

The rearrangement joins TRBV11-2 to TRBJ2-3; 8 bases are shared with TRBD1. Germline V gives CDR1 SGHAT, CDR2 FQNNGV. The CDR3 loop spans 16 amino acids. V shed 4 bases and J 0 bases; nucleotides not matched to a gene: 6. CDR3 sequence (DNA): TGTGCCAGCAGCTCACACAGGGGGAGGAGCACAGATACGCAGTATTTT. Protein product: CASSSHRGRSTDTQYF.

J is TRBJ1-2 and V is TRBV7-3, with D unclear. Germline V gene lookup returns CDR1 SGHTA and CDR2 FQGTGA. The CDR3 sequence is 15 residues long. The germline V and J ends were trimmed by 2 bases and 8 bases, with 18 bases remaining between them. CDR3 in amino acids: CASSLRQGAGYGYTF. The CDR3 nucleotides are TGTGCCAGCAGCTTACGTCAAGGCGCGGGTTACGGCTACACCTTC.

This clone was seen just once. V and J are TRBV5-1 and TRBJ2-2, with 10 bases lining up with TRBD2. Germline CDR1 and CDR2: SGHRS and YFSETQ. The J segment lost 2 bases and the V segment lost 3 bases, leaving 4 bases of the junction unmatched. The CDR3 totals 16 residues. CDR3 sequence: CASSSSSGGNTGELFF. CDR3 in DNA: TGCGCCAGCAGCTCGTCTAGCGGGGGAAACACCGGGGAGCTGTTTTTT.

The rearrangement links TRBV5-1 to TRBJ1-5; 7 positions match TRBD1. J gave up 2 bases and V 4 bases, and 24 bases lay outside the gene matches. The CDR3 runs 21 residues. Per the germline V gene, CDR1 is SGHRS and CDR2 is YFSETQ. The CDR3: CASSHKDHRGRGFIGNQPQHF. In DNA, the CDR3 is TGCGCCAGCAGCCACAAAGACCACAGGGGCCGAGGGTTTATCGGCAATCAGCCCCAGCATTTT.

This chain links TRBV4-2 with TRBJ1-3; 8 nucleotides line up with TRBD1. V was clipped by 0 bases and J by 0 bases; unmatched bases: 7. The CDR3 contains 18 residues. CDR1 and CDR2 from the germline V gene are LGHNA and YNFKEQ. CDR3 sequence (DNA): TGTGCCAGCAGCCAAGAAGCCAGGACAGGGCTCTCTGGAAACACCATATATTTT. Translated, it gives CASSQEARTGLSGNTIYF.

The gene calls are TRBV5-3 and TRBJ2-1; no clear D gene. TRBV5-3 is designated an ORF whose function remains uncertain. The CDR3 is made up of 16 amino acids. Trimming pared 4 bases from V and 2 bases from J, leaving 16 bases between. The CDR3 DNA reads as TGTGCCAGAAGCCAAGACTGGATAGCAACCTACAATGAGCAGTTCTTC. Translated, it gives CARSQDWIATYNEQFF.

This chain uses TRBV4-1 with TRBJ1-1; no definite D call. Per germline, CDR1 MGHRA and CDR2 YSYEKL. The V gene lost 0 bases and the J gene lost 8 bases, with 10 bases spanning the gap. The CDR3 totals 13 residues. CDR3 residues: CASSQDLPLEAFF. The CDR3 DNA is TGCGCCAGCAGCCAAGATCTACCCCTAGAAGCTTTCTTT.

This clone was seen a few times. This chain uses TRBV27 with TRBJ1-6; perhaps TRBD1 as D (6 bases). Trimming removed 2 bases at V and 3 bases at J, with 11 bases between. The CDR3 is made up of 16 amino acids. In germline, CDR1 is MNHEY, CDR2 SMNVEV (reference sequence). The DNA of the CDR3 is TGTGCCAGCAGTTTACGTTTAGGGGGCTATAATTCACCCCTCCACTTT. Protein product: CASSLRLGGYNSPLHF.

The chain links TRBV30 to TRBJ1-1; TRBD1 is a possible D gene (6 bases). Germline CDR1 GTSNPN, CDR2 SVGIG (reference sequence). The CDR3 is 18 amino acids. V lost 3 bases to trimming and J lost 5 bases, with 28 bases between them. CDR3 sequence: CAWREDWGRNGARTEAFF. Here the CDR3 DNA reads TGTGCCTGGAGGGAAGATTGGGGGCGAAACGGCGCGAGGACTGAAGCTTTCTTT. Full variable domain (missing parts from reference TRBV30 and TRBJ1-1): SQTIHQWPATLVQPVGSPLSLECTVEGTSNPNLYWYRQAAGRGLQLLFYSVGIGQISSEVPQNLSASRPQDRQFILSSKKLLLSDSGFYLCAWREDWGRNGARTEAFFGQGTRLTVV.

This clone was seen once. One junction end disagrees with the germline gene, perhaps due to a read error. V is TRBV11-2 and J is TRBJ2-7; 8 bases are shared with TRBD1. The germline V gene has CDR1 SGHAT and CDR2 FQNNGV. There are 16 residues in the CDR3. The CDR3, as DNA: TGTGCCAGCACCTTAGCTTTAGGACAGGGTGTCTACGAGCAGTACTTC. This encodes CASTLALGQGVYEQYF.

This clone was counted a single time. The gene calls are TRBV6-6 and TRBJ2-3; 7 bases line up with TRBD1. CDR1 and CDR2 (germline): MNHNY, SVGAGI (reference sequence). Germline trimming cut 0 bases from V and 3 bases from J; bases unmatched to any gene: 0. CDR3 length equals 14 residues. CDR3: CASSYSDRTDTQYF. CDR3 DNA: TGTGCCAGCAGTTACTCGGACAGGACAGATACGCAGTATTTT.

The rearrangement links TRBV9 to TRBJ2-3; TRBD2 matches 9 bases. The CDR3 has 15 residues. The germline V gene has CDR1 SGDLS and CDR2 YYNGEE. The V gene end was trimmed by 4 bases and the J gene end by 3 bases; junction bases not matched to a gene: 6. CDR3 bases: TGTGCCAGCAGCCCAGGGACTAGCCCTACAGATACGCAGTATTTT. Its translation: CASSPGTSPTDTQYF.

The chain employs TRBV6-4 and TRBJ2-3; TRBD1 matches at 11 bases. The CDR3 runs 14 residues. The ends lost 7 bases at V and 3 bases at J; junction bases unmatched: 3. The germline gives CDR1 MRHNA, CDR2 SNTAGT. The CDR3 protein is CASKRDRGTDTQYF. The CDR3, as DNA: TGTGCCAGCAAGCGGGACAGGGGGACAGATACGCAGTATTTT.

The CDR3 is CASSQDRADTGELFF. Here the CDR3 DNA reads TGCGCCAGCAGCCAAGACAGGGCGGACACCGGGGAGCTGTTTTTT. This chain links TRBV5-1 with TRBJ2-2; 7 nucleotides agree with TRBD1. This CDR3 is built from 15 residues. V was clipped by 4 bases and J by 3 bases; unmatched bases: 6. CDR1 SGHRS and CDR2 YFSETQ come from the germline V gene.

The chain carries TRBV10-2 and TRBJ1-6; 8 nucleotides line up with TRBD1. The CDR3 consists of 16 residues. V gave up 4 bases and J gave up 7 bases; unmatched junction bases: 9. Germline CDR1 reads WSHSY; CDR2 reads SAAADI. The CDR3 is CASSAHQGARNSPLHF. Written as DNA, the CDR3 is TGCGCCAGCAGTGCCCATCAGGGGGCGCGGAATTCACCCCTCCACTTT.

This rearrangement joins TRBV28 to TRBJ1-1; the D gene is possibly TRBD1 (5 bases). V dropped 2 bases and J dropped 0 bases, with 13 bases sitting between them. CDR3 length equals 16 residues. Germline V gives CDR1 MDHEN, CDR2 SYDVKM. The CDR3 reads CASSLDSSLMNTEAFF. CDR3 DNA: TGTGCCAGCAGTTTAGACAGCTCCCTTATGAACACTGAAGCTTTCTTT.

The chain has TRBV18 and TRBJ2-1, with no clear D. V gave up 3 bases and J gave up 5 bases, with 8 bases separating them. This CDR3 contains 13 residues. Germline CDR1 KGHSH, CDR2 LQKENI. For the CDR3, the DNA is TGTGCCAGCTCACCCTCCTCGGACAATGAGCAGTTCTTC. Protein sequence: CASSPSSDNEQFF.

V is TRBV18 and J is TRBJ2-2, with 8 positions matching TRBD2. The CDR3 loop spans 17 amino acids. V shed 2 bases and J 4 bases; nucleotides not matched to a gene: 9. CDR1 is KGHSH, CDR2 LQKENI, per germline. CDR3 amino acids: CASSPGASGLITGELFF. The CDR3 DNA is TGTGCCAGCTCACCAGGAGCTAGCGGGTTGATCACCGGGGAGCTGTTTTTT.

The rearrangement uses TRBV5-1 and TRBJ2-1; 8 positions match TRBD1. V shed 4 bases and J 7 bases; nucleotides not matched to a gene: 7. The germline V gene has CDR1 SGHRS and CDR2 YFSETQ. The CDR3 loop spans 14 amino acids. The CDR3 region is CASSLRTGSNEQFF. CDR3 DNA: TGCGCCAGCAGCCTAAGGACAGGGAGTAATGAGCAGTTCTTC.

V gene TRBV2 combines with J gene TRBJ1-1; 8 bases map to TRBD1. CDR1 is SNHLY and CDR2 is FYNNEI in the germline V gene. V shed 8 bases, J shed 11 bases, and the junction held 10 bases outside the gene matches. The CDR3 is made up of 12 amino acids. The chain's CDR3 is CASSPGTGGAFF. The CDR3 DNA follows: TGTGCCAGCTCTCCCGGGACAGGTGGCGCTTTCTTT.

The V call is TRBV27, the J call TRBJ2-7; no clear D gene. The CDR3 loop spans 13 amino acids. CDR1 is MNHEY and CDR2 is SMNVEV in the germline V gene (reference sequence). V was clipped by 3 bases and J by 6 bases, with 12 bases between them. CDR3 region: CASSFGTHSEQYF. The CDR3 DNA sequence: TGTGCCAGCAGTTTTGGTACCCACTCCGAGCAGTACTTC.